This TCR beta chain was identified in a study of post-analysis software for immune sequencing data. At the level of the study: Relapsing-remitting, secondary progressive and progressive-relapsing multiple sclerosis were all included among the disease courses. Regarding the study as a whole: Patients carried several TRBV segments more frequently than controls did, and TRBV5-6, TRBV5-1 and TRBV20-1 were among them. For normalized Chao1 diversity, multiple sclerosis patients scored significantly lower than controls did. Under F measure analysis, samples from one preparation batch co-clustered strongly.

About this clonotype: The antigen is unknown.

TCR beta cDNA libraries had unique molecular identifiers. With roughly 1 to 10 million T cells as the source, roughly 0.5 million cDNA molecules resulted. One entry per CDR3 protein results from TCRdb running MiXCR on the PCR reads. The sample comprises 450,000 to 700,000 distinct CDR3 sequences, around 40% of which are singletons, and 1.5% to 2% rests with the top ten. Trimming pared 2 bases from V and 7 bases from J, leaving 11 bases between. The CDR3 covers 13 residues. The germline V gene has CDR1 SGHTA and CDR2 FQGNSA. J is TRBJ1-2 and V is TRBV7-2; D is unresolved. This clonotype originated in a girl aged 5-17 years with multiple sclerosis. Specimen: blood. The CDR3 loop reads CASSLQSLGGYTF. Here the CDR3 DNA reads TGTGCCAGCAGCTTACAGAGTCTGGGTGGCTACACCTTC. Full variable domain (remainder filled in from reference TRBV7-2 and TRBJ1-2): GAGVSQSPSNKVTEKGKDVELRCDPISGHTALYWYRQSLGQGLEFLIYFQGNSAPDKSGLPSDRFSAERTGGSVSTLTIQRTQQEDSAVYLCASSLQSLGGYTFGSGTRLTVV.